Listed below are T cell receptor beta chains from one sample, sequenced in a study of blood T cells in healthy people across ages. TCRdb ran MiXCR on the 5' RACE reads and lists one entry per CDR3 protein. In the table there are hundreds of thousands of distinct CDR3 sequences, more than 40% of which are singletons. The sequenced sample was blood. The receptors were sampled from a man in his 60s in good health. CDR3s include the opening cysteine and the closing phenylalanine or tryptophan. The D gene is left open where the match is weak. Rows may omit the clone size; those that give it use once, few, many or a size class.

abundance	v_gene	j_gene	d_gene	CDR3nt	CDR3aa
NA	TRBV6-2/TRBV6-3	TRBJ2-1	TRBD1	TGTGCCAGCATCCCGGGACAGGGCTCCTACAATGAGCAGTTCTTC	CASIPGQGSYNEQFF
NA	TRBV7-2	TRBJ2-3	NA	TGTGCCAGCAGATCCGGGACGCTATACTCAGATACGCAGTATTTT	CASRSGTLYSDTQYF
NA	TRBV12-3/TRBV12-4	TRBJ1-1	NA	TGTGCCAGCAGTTTTTCTGAAGAAGCTTTCTTT	CASSFSEEAFF
few	TRBV12-3/TRBV12-4	TRBJ2-3	TRBD2	TGTGCCAGCAGGGGGACTAGCGGGGCGCAGTATTTT	CASRGTSGAQYF
many	TRBV27	TRBJ1-6	TRBD1	TGTGCCAGCAGTTTTAAACTGCAGGGGGCTGATTCACCCCTCCACTTT	CASSFKLQGADSPLHF
few	TRBV20-1	TRBJ2-7	NA	TGCAGTGCTAGAGCTAGCTCCTACGAGCAGTACTTC	CSARASSYEQYF
NA	TRBV21-1	TRBJ1-2	NA	TGTGCCAGCAGCAAAGCTCGGACAGGGGGCGATGGCTACACCTTC	CASSKARTGGDGYTF
NA	TRBV6-2/TRBV6-3	TRBJ1-5	NA	TGTGCCAGCAGTTATGTGTTGGATAGCAATCAGCCCCAGCATTTT	CASSYVLDSNQPQHF
few	TRBV10-3	TRBJ2-7	NA	TGTGCCATCAGTAAAACTCCCTACGAGCAGTACTTC	CAISKTPYEQYF
NA	TRBV7-8	TRBJ1-1	NA	TGTGCCAGCAGCTTAATTGGGGTCGGAACTGAAGCTTTCTTT	CASSLIGVGTEAFF
NA	TRBV7-8	TRBJ1-5	TRBD1	TGTGCCAGCAGCCCCATAGGACAGGGGGTATTTAATCAGCCCCAGCATTTT	CASSPIGQGVFNQPQHF
NA	TRBV29-1	TRBJ1-1	NA	TGCAGCGTTGGGAGGGGACATCCATTTGAAGCTTTCTTT	CSVGRGHPFEAFF
NA	TRBV4-3	TRBJ2-1	NA	TGCGCCAGCAGCTCCAGCGACATAAGTTACAATGAGCAGTTCTTC	CASSSSDISYNEQFF
NA	TRBV27	TRBJ2-5	NA	TGTGCCAGCAGTGCCCTGGGGGGGCGGGCCCAGTACTTC	CASSALGGRAQYF
NA	TRBV14	TRBJ2-7	NA	TGTGCCAGCAGCCAATATGGGGGCCGTGGATTCTACTACGAGCAGTACTTC	CASSQYGGRGFYYEQYF
few	TRBV20-1	TRBJ2-3	TRBD2	TGCAGTGCTAGTTTGTCTAGCGGGGTTTCAGATACGCAGTATTTT	CSASLSSGVSDTQYF
NA	TRBV5-6	TRBJ1-4	NA	TGTGCCAGCAGCTTAAGGAGGGAAAAACTGTTTTTT	CASSLRREKLFF
few	TRBV4-1	TRBJ2-6	NA	TGCGCCAGCAGCCACGAGGCAGGATCTTCAGGGGCCAACGTCCTGACTTTC	CASSHEAGSSGANVLTF
few	TRBV12-3/TRBV12-4	TRBJ1-6	TRBD1	TGTGCCAGCAGTCGGACAGGGGCAGTGTCACCCCTCCACTTT	CASSRTGAVSPLHF
NA	TRBV7-2	TRBJ1-2	NA	TGTGCCAGCAGTCGAGGCTACACCTTC	CASSRGYTF
few	TRBV2	TRBJ2-3	NA	TGTGCCAGCGGGGCCGGCGGAGATACGCAGTATTTT	CASGAGGDTQYF
NA	TRBV20-1	TRBJ1-2	NA	TGCAGTGCTAGAGACGCAGCCGCTAACTATGGCTACACCTTC	CSARDAAANYGYTF
NA	TRBV11-1	TRBJ2-7	TRBD1	TGTACCAGCAGCTACAGGGGATCCGGCGACGAGCAGTACTTC	CTSSYRGSGDEQYF
few	TRBV5-1	TRBJ2-7	NA	TGCGCCAGCAGCCTCCAGACCCCTAACAATGAGCAGTACTTC	CASSLQTPNNEQYF
NA	TRBV4-3	TRBJ1-1	NA	TGCGCCAGCAGCCAAGTCTCGAAAGGGGGTTACACTGAAGCTTTCTTT	CASSQVSKGGYTEAFF
NA	TRBV7-3	TRBJ2-2	NA	TGTGCCAGCAGCTTCGTTACAGGGCTACTCACCGGGGAGCTGTTTTTT	CASSFVTGLLTGELFF
NA	TRBV6-2/TRBV6-3	TRBJ2-7	NA	TGTGCCAGCAGTTACGCGGGGAGCAGCTCCTACGAGCAGTACTTC	CASSYAGSSSYEQYF
NA	TRBV6-5	TRBJ2-5	NA	TGTGCCAGCAGTGACTCCTGGCTGGAGACCCAGTACTTC	CASSDSWLETQYF
NA	TRBV20-1	TRBJ1-1	TRBD1	TGCAGTGCCGAGGCCCAGATTCCGACAGGGCCGAATTTCAGGGCTTTCTTT	CSAEAQIPTGPNFRAFF
few	TRBV4-3	TRBJ1-2	NA	TGCGCCAGCAGCCAAGATCGGGATAACTATGGCTACACCTTC	CASSQDRDNYGYTF
few	TRBV5-6	TRBJ2-7	NA	TGTGCCAGCAGCTTACTCGGCGACAGCGCTTCCTACGAGCAGTACTTC	CASSLLGDSASYEQYF
NA	TRBV10-3	TRBJ2-6	NA	TGTGCCATCAGAGCAGCCCCTGAGGCCAACGTCCTGACTTTC	CAIRAAPEANVLTF
NA	TRBV4-1	TRBJ2-3	NA	TGCGCCAGCAGCCAAGGACGTGCAGATACGCAGTATTTT	CASSQGRADTQYF
NA	TRBV6-5	TRBJ2-6	NA	TGTGCCAGCAGTTACGAGGCAAGCTCTGGGGCCAACGTCCTGACTTTC	CASSYEASSGANVLTF
NA	TRBV4-3	TRBJ2-1	TRBD1	TGCGCCAGCAGCCAAGGTCTGACAGGGGGAGTTTATGAGCAGTTCTTC	CASSQGLTGGVYEQFF
once	TRBV30	TRBJ1-4	NA	TGTGCCTGGAGAACAGGGATCGGTAATGAAAAACTGTTTTTT	CAWRTGIGNEKLFF
NA	TRBV9	TRBJ2-3	TRBD1	TGTGCCAGCAGCCCCCGGGACAGGGGATCCGCAGATACGCAGTATTTT	CASSPRDRGSADTQYF
NA	TRBV7-9	TRBJ2-1	TRBD2	TGTGCCAGCAGCTACGTCGGGGCCGGGAGGGAGCAGTTCTTC	CASSYVGAGREQFF
many	TRBV3-1	TRBJ2-1	NA	TGTGCCAGCAGCCAAGATAGGGTGGCGGAGCAGTTCTTC	CASSQDRVAEQFF
few	TRBV2	TRBJ1-1	NA	TGTGCCAGCACAGGTCCGGGGGGGAACACTGAAGCTTTCTTT	CASTGPGGNTEAFF
few	TRBV12-3/TRBV12-4	TRBJ1-1	TRBD1	TGTGCCAGCAGCCTGACAGGGGTGAACACTGAAGCTTTCTTT	CASSLTGVNTEAFF
few	TRBV7-2	TRBJ2-7	NA	TGTGCCAGCAGCTTAGAGCAGGGTTCTCTCGAGCAGTACTTC	CASSLEQGSLEQYF
NA	TRBV7-2	TRBJ2-7	TRBD2	TGTGCCAGCAGCTCCACCGCGGGGAGGGTTAACTCCTACGAGCAGTACTTC	CASSSTAGRVNSYEQYF
NA	TRBV6-5	TRBJ2-7	TRBD2	TGTGCCAGCAGTACCAGCGGGGGGCTATCCTACGAGCAGTACTTC	CASSTSGGLSYEQYF
few	TRBV5-1	TRBJ2-1	NA	TGCGCCAGCAGCTTGGGAGCCCACAGTTACAATGAGCAGTTCTTC	CASSLGAHSYNEQFF
few	TRBV12-3/TRBV12-4	TRBJ1-5	NA	TGTGCCAGCAGTGGGGGCGGGGGGCAGCCCCAGCATTTT	CASSGGGGQPQHF
NA	TRBV6-6	TRBJ1-1	NA	TGTGCCAGCGGAGCCAGGGATACTGAAGCTTTCTTT	CASGARDTEAFF
few	TRBV7-9	TRBJ2-1	TRBD1	TGTGCCAGCAGCGAACCCGGGACAGGGAAGCAGTTCTTC	CASSEPGTGKQFF
once	TRBV7-2	TRBJ2-3	NA	TGTGCCAGCAGCGCGAAGAACAGGGATACGCAGTATTTT	CASSAKNRDTQYF
NA	TRBV6-1	TRBJ2-1	NA	TGTGCCAGCAGCGATTCCCGGGGACCCTACAATGAGCAGTTCTTC	CASSDSRGPYNEQFF
few	TRBV19	TRBJ2-3	NA	TGTGCCAGTAGTATTTTCCTAGGCGCAGATACGCAGTATTTT	CASSIFLGADTQYF
NA	TRBV5-1	TRBJ1-2	TRBD1	TGCGCCAGCAGCTTGGGGGCAGGGGGGCACAACTATGGCTACACCTTC	CASSLGAGGHNYGYTF
few	TRBV20-1	TRBJ2-7	NA	TGCAGTGCTAGAGTTTCCAGGGCCCCCTACGAGCAGTACTTC	CSARVSRAPYEQYF